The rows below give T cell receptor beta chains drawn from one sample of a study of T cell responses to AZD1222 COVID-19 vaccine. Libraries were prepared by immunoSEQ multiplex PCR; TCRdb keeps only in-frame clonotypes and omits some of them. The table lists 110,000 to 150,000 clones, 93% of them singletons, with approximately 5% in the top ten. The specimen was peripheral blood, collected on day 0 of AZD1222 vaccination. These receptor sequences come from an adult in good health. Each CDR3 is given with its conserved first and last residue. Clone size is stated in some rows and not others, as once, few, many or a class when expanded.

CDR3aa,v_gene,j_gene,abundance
CASSHLLAGEDNEQFF,TRBV13,TRBJ2-1,.
CASSLGLNNYGYTF,TRBV5-1,TRBJ1-2,.
CASRGPGGSYEQYF,TRBV19,TRBJ2-7,once
CASSPTWTGSGNTIYF,TRBV18,TRBJ1-3,.
CASSPRWGNQPQHF,TRBV27,TRBJ1-5,.
CSVEDRGLFYGYTF,TRBV29-1,TRBJ1-2,.
CAINRQGSNTEAFF,TRBV10-3,TRBJ1-1,.
CASSYDSGVSYNEQFF,TRBV11-3,TRBJ2-1,.
CSVAQGDTQYF,TRBV29-1,TRBJ2-3,.
CASSTGGGLEQFF,TRBV6-5,TRBJ2-1,.
CASSLGQGASGNTIYF,TRBV7-9,TRBJ1-3,.
CASSMGQGAGGYTF,TRBV19,TRBJ1-2,.
CASSPTGVLTDTQYF,TRBV18,TRBJ2-3,.
CAISDPTIVMGGANVLTF,TRBV10-3,TRBJ2-6,.
CASSFPLAGAPGELFF,TRBV7-9,TRBJ2-2,.